This T cell receptor (beta chain) comes out of a study of blood T cell repertoires in COVID-19. Using immunoSEQ multiplex PCR, the repertoire was profiled, and TCRdb retains in-frame clones only, with some absent. In the table there are around 54,000 clones, approximately 80% of which are singletons. The source of this sequence is a woman aged 45 to 65 with acute COVID-19. The sample taken for sequencing was PBMCs or T cells enriched from blood (not recorded which).

CDR3 coding DNA: TGTGCCAGCGGACTAGCGGGGGGGCCGGGCACAGATACGCAGTATTTT. As protein: CASGLAGGPGTDTQYF. The chain carries TRBV4-2 and TRBJ2-3; 15 bases are a match to TRBD2. The CDR3 sequence is 16 residues long. Trimming at V came to 8 bases and at J to 1 base, leaving 4 bases not matched to a gene. CDR1 is LGHNA, CDR2 YNFKEQ, per germline.